One and the same sample provided the 23 T cell receptor beta chains below, sequenced in a study of blood T cells in healthy people across ages. For the second PCR, which ran for roughly 6 to 12 cycles, a sample-barcoded 5' primer and a J-beta primer mix were used. MiXCR, applied by TCRdb to the 5' RACE reads, yields one record per CDR3 protein. In the table there are about 1.8 million distinct CDR3 sequences, 49% of which are singletons. Specimen: blood. The receptors come from a woman between 40 and 55 years old in good health.

This chain connects TRBV20-1 to TRBJ2-7; maybe TRBD1 (6 bases). V gave up 6 bases and J gave up 1 base, with 13 bases separating them. The CDR3 consists of 13 residues. The germline V gene has CDR1 DFQATT and CDR2 SNEGSKA (reference sequence). CDR3 sequence: CSAKQGGSYEQYF. For the CDR3, the DNA is TGCAGTGCCAAACAGGGTGGGTCCTACGAGCAGTACTTC.

Only a few counts were recorded for this clonotype. V is TRBV28 and J is TRBJ2-7; TRBD1 might be the D (5 bases). The CDR3 loop spans 16 amino acids. V was clipped by 4 bases and J by 0 bases, with 16 bases between them. From germline, CDR1 is MDHEN and CDR2 SYDVKM. The CDR3 region has the DNA TGTGCCAGCAGTTCCGCCCGGAAGGGGCGCTCCTACGAGCAGTACTTC. Protein product: CASSSARKGRSYEQYF.

This chain links TRBV6-5 with TRBJ2-7, with D perhaps TRBD1 (5 bases). The CDR3 is 16 residues long. V lost 6 bases and J lost 2, with 20 bases in between. Germline CDR1 reads MNHEY; CDR2 reads SVGAGI. The CDR3 protein is CASSSLGWGVPYEQYF. The DNA of the CDR3 is TGTGCCAGCAGCTCCCTGGGGTGGGGCGTACCCTACGAGCAGTACTTC.

The J gene is TRBJ2-1, the V gene TRBV6-5, with 8 bases aligning to TRBD1. The CDR3 contains 15 residues. The junction had 7 bases not matched to a gene; V was cut back by 4 bases and J by 5 bases. Germline CDR1 is MNHEY and CDR2 is SVGAGI. The DNA of the CDR3 is TGTGCCAGCAGTTCGACAGGGGTAGTCCACAATGAGCAGTTCTTC. Amino acids: CASSSTGVVHNEQFF.

CDR3: CASSQDSDARPGYGYTF. As DNA, the CDR3 is TGTGCCAGCAGCCAAGATTCCGACGCACGGCCCGGCTATGGCTACACCTTC. J is TRBJ1-2 and V is TRBV4-2; D ambiguous. Trimming removed 0 bases from V and 4 bases from J, with 18 bases in between. In germline, CDR1 is LGHNA, CDR2 YNFKEQ. The CDR3 extends over 17 amino acids.

This clonotype was recorded only once. J is TRBJ2-4 and V is TRBV12-3 or TRBV12-4; D may be TRBD1 or TRBD2 (7 bases each). The V end was cut by 4 bases, the J end by 0 bases, with 16 bases between. CDR3 length: 17 residues. The CDR3 DNA reads as TGTGCCAGCAGTTCCTCAGGGGGGGGGCTAGCCAAAAACATTCAGTACTTC. Translating gives CASSSSGGGLAKNIQYF.

The chain carries TRBV20-1 and TRBJ1-2; TRBD1 matches at 7 bases. Per the germline V gene, CDR1 is DFQATT and CDR2 is SNEGSKA (reference sequence). The CDR3 loop spans 14 amino acids. V was pared by 3 bases and J by 7 bases, with 11 bases of the junction left unmatched. This CDR3 reads CSASPNRGARGYTF. The CDR3 nucleotides read TGCAGTGCTAGCCCGAACAGGGGAGCCCGTGGCTACACCTTC.

This clonotype was seen only a few times. V gene TRBV6-5 combines with J gene TRBJ1-5, with 8 bases identical to TRBD1. CDR1 and CDR2 from the germline V gene are MNHEY and SVGAGI. Unmatched junction bases numbered 4, after V lost 4 bases and J lost 2 bases. CDR3 length: 15 amino acids. CDR3 sequence: CASSSTGAGNQPQHF. The CDR3 nucleotides read TGTGCCAGCAGTTCGACAGGGGCCGGCAATCAGCCCCAGCATTTT.

The J gene is TRBJ2-3, the V gene TRBV12-3 or TRBV12-4; D unresolved. Trimming took 7 bases from V and 4 from J, leaving 6 bases between them. This CDR3 is built from 11 residues. The CDR3 region is CASIYADTQYF. In DNA form, the CDR3 reads TGTGCCAGCATTTATGCAGATACGCAGTATTTT.

This clonotype was seen ten or more times. V and J are TRBV10-3 and TRBJ2-3; no definite D call. Trimming took 7 bases from V and 2 from J, leaving 10 bases between them. Germline V gene lookup returns CDR1 ENHRY and CDR2 SYGVKD. The CDR3 runs to 13 residues. This CDR3 reads CAIKSDTTDTQYF. The CDR3 coding sequence is TGTGCCATCAAATCAGACACCACAGATACGCAGTATTTT.

This clonotype was picked up a small number of times. The genes are TRBV28 and TRBJ2-7; D possibly corresponds to TRBD2 (5 bases). Trimming removed 5 bases from V and 3 bases from J, with 14 bases in between. Looked up from germline, CDR1 is MDHEN and CDR2 is SYDVKM. The CDR3 is 14 amino acids. In nucleotides, the CDR3 is TGTGCCAGCAGTAAACTAGTAGGTAGCTACGAGCAGTACTTC. It encodes CASSKLVGSYEQYF.

The V call is TRBV29-1, the J call TRBJ1-2; D is ambiguous. Per the germline V gene, CDR1 is SQVTM and CDR2 is ANQGSEA. V gave up 4 bases and J gave up 3 bases, with 9 bases separating them. CDR3 length equals 12 residues. DNA for the CDR3: TGCAGCGTTGCAGAAGGGCACTATGGCTACACCTTC. Its protein is CSVAEGHYGYTF.

This clonotype was detected only a few times. J is TRBJ2-6 and V is TRBV4-2, with D perhaps matching TRBD1 (5 bases). The germline V gene has CDR1 LGHNA and CDR2 YNFKEQ. V shed 0 bases and J shed 4 bases, with 13 bases lying between them. This CDR3 has 17 amino acids. CDR3 DNA: TGTGCCAGCAGCCAAGATCATGGGGCCGGCGGGGCCAACGTCCTGACTTTC. Translating gives CASSQDHGAGGANVLTF.

This chain joins TRBV6-5 and TRBJ2-3, with 9 bases aligning to TRBD1. The germline V gene has CDR1 MNHEY and CDR2 SVGAGI. The trim removed 2 bases at V and 6 bases at J, leaving 6 bases unmatched. The CDR3 runs to 15 residues. The CDR3 region is CASSYGGTGYDTQYF. CDR3 bases: TGTGCCAGCAGTTACGGCGGGACAGGGTACGATACGCAGTATTTT.

The rearrangement uses TRBV24-1 and TRBJ2-5; the match to TRBD2 covers 8 bases. CDR1 is KGHDR, CDR2 SFDVKD, per germline. The J segment lost 2 bases and the V segment lost 3 bases, leaving 1 base of the junction unmatched. The CDR3 sequence is 14 residues long. This CDR3 is CATSDTGGQETQYF. CDR3 bases: TGTGCCACCAGTGATACGGGAGGGCAAGAGACCCAGTACTTC.

Only a few counts were recorded for this clonotype. The rearrangement links TRBV20-1 to TRBJ1-2; D is perhaps TRBD1 (6 bases). Germline assignment: CDR1 DFQATT and CDR2 SNEGSKA (reference sequence). The CDR3 spans 16 residues. The V end was cut by 0 bases, the J end by 2 bases, with 16 bases between. As DNA, the CDR3 is TGCAGTGCTAGAGATCGACGGGGGGCCGCGAACTATGGCTACACCTTC. Translation gives CSARDRRGAANYGYTF.

The V call is TRBV6-2 or TRBV6-3, the J call TRBJ2-4, with TRBD1 identical over 8 bases. TRBJ2-7 matches the DNA end more closely, so the J call is doubtful. The CDR3 sequence is 16 residues long. CDR1 is MNHEY, CDR2 SVGEGT, per germline. CDR3 bases: TGTGCCAGCAGTGGAGGGCAGGGACAGGTTACCTACGAGCAGTACTTC. Its translation: CASSGGQGQVTYEQYF.

The rearrangement links TRBV10-3 to TRBJ2-1; D not certain. V lost 3 bases to trimming and J lost 7 bases, with 10 bases between them. The CDR3 length is 13 residues. Germline V gives CDR1 ENHRY, CDR2 SYGVKD. In DNA, the CDR3 is TGTGCCATCAGTGATGGCCCCGGGAATGAGCAGTTCTTC. This sequence encodes CAISDGPGNEQFF.

The rearrangement uses TRBV5-1 and TRBJ2-1; 7 bases are shared with TRBD2. Germline assignment: CDR1 SGHRS and CDR2 YFSETQ. The CDR3 totals 16 residues. The trim removed 7 bases at V and 5 bases at J, leaving 15 bases unmatched. The CDR3 spells CASVLGGEDWHNEQFF. The CDR3, as DNA: TGCGCCAGCGTCCTGGGGGGGGAGGATTGGCACAATGAGCAGTTCTTC.

This chain connects TRBV5-1 to TRBJ2-5; 7 bases align to TRBD1. CDR1 is SGHRS and CDR2 is YFSETQ in the germline V gene. The CDR3 totals 17 residues. Unmatched junction bases numbered 22, after V lost 9 bases and J lost 5 bases. CDR3 nucleotide sequence: TGCGCCACTGTCGAATATTTCCGGGACAGTGGGGTGGAGACCCAGTACTTC. Translating gives CATVEYFRDSGVETQYF.

This clonotype has ten or more counts. The rearrangement links TRBV4-2 to TRBJ2-1; perhaps D is TRBD1 or TRBD2 (5 bases each). The CDR3 totals 15 residues. CDR1 LGHNA and CDR2 YNFKEQ come from the germline V gene. V gave up 0 bases and J gave up 3 bases, with 9 bases separating them. Written as DNA, the CDR3 is TGTGCCAGCAGCCAAGATACTAGGGGCTACAATGAGCAGTTCTTC. It codes for CASSQDTRGYNEQFF.

J is TRBJ2-4 and V is TRBV7-9; D gene unclear. The end of the DNA fits TRBJ2-5 better, so the J call may be wrong. The CDR3 is 13 amino acids. Germline V gene data show CDR1 as SEHNR and CDR2 as FQNEAQ (reference sequence). For the CDR3, the DNA is TGTGCCAGCAGCCCACCCATCAAAGAGACCCAGTACTTC. This sequence encodes CASSPPIKETQYF.

With regard to this clonotype: At one end the junction does not follow the germline gene, possibly because of a read error. The CDR3 DNA reads TGTGCCAGCAGTCGGACCTGGGGACAGCCTTTAGCCGACGAGCGGTACTTC. It encodes CASSRTWGQPLADERYF. The chain joins TRBV6-2 or TRBV6-3 to TRBJ2-7, with 7 bases fitting TRBD1. The CDR3 covers 17 residues. The V gene's germline CDR1 is MNHEY and CDR2 SVGEGT.